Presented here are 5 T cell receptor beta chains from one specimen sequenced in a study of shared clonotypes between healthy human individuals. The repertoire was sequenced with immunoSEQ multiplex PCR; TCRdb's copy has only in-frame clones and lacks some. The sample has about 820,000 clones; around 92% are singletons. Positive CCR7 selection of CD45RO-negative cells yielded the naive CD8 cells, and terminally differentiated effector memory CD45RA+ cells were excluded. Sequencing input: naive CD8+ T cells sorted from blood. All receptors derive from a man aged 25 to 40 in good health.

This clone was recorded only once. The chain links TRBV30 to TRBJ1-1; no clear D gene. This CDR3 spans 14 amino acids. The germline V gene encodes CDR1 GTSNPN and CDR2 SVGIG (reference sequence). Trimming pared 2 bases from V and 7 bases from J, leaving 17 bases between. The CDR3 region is CAWSLDINGIEAFF. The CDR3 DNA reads TGTGCCTGGAGTCTCGATATTAATGGGATTGAAGCTTTCTTT.

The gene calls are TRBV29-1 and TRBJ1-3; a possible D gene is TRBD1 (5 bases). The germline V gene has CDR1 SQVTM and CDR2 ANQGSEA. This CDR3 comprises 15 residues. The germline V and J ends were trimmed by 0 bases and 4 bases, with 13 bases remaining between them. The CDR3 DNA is TGCAGCGTTGAAGATCGGGAGGGGCCGGGAAACACCATATATTTT. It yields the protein CSVEDREGPGNTIYF. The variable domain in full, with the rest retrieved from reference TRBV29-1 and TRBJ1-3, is SAVISQKPSRDICQRGTSLTIQCQVDSQVTMMFWYRQQPGQSLTLIATANQGSEATYESGFVIDKFPISRPNLTFSTLTVSNMSPEDSSIYLCSVEDREGPGNTIYFGEGSWLTVV.

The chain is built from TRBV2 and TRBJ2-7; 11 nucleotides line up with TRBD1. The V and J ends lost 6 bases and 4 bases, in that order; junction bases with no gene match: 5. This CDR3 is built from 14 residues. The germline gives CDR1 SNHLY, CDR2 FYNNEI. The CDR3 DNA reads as TGTGCCAGCAGGCAAGGACAGGGGGCATACGAGCAGTACTTC. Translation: CASRQGQGAYEQYF.

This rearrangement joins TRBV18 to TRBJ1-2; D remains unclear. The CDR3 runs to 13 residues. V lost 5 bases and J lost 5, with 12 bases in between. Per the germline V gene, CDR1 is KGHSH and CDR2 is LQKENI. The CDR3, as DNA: TGTGCCAGCTCAACCGACGGAGGTTATGGCTACACCTTC. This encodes CASSTDGGYGYTF.

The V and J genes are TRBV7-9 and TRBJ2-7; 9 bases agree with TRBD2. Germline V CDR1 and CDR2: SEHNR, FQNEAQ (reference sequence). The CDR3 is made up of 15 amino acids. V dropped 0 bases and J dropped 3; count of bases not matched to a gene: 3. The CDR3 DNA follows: TGTGCCAGCAGCTTAGCTCCTAGCGGGAACTACGAGCAGTACTTC. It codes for CASSLAPSGNYEQYF.